The 26 T cell receptor beta chains listed next were all sequenced from one sample in a study of cytomegalovirus exposure and HLA in healthy donors. In the PCR, 60 Vbeta and 13 Jbeta primers were used. Here immunoSEQ multiplex PCR was the method, and the copy in TCRdb shows in-frame clones only, minus some. The table includes roughly 180,000 clones, 80% to 85% detected once. The material sequenced was PBMCs. Receptor source: a man aged 25 to 40 in good health and CMV-seronegative.

This clone was seen more than once but under ten times. The V and J genes are TRBV9 and TRBJ1-1; weak D call: TRBD1 (5 bases). The CDR3 is made up of 17 amino acids. CDR1 and CDR2 from the germline V gene are SGDLS and YYNGEE. V lost 4 bases and J 3 bases, leaving 22 bases between the germline ends. The CDR3 DNA sequence: TGTGCCAGCAGCCCCCACCTTTCACAGGTTATGGACACTGAAGCTTTCTTT. Its translation is CASSPHLSQVMDTEAFF. The full variable domain, its missing parts supplied by reference TRBV9 and TRBJ1-1, is DSGVTQTPKHLITATGQRVTLRCSPRSGDLSVYWYQQSLDQGLQFLIQYYNGEERAKGNILERFSAQQFPDLHSELNLSSLELGDSALYFCASSPHLSQVMDTEAFFGQGTRLTVV.

This chain joins TRBV7-3 and TRBJ1-1, with 9 bases lining up with TRBD1. This CDR3 comprises 14 residues. Germline-derived CDR1 and CDR2 are SGHTA and FQGTGA. The V segment lost 6 bases and the J segment 6 bases; nucleotides outside the gene matches: 8. The CDR3 DNA reads as TGTGCCAGCAGTATGGGACAGGGCGGTTCTGAAGCTTTCTTT. Translation: CASSMGQGGSEAFF.

The V gene is TRBV19, the J gene TRBJ2-1, with 10 positions matching TRBD1. The CDR3 has 16 residues. J gave up 6 bases and V 10 bases, and 15 bases lay outside the gene matches. CDR1 and CDR2 from the germline V gene are LNHDA and SQIVND (reference sequence). The CDR3 nucleotides read TGTGCCACCGCCGACGTGGGACAGGGGCCCCTCAATGAGCAGTTCTTC. Translating it yields CATADVGQGPLNEQFF.

The chain is built from TRBV4-2 and TRBJ1-5, with 8 bases aligning to TRBD1. Trimming removed 4 bases from V and 3 bases from J; junction bases left unmatched: 5. Germline V gene sequence: CDR1 LGHNA, CDR2 YNFKEQ. CDR3 size: 15 residues. CDR3 nucleotides: TGTGCCAGCAGCCGGGACAGGTCCGCCAATCAGCCCCAGCATTTT. The encoded protein is CASSRDRSANQPQHF.

This clone was found a few times. The V call is TRBV30, the J call TRBJ1-5; 11 nucleotides line up with TRBD1. CDR1 is GTSNPN and CDR2 is SVGIG in the germline V gene (reference sequence). The CDR3 is 16 amino acids. J gave up 3 bases and V 5 bases, and 9 bases lay outside the gene matches. CDR3 in amino acids: CAWATGTGGFNQPQHF. DNA for the CDR3: TGTGCCTGGGCCACTGGGACAGGGGGGTTCAATCAGCCCCAGCATTTT. The variable domain in full, completed from reference TRBV30 and TRBJ1-5, reads SQTIHQWPATLVQPVGSPLSLECTVEGTSNPNLYWYRQAAGRGLQLLFYSVGIGQISSEVPQNLSASRPQDRQFILSSKKLLLSDSGFYLCAWATGTGGFNQPQHFGDGTRLSIL.

The rearrangement links TRBV13 to TRBJ2-3; 11 nucleotides align to TRBD2. Trimming cost V 8 bases and J 0 bases; bases outside gene matches: 7. This CDR3 spans 16 amino acids. Germline V gene data show CDR1 as PRHDT and CDR2 as FYEKMQ (reference sequence). CDR3 region: CASVPTSGTSTDTQYF. The CDR3 DNA reads TGTGCCAGCGTACCGACTAGCGGGACTAGCACAGATACGCAGTATTTT.

The CDR3 sequence: CATSWTGGWETQYF. Here the CDR3 DNA reads TGTGCCACCAGCTGGACAGGGGGCTGGGAGACCCAGTACTTC. V is TRBV15 and J is TRBJ2-5, with 11 bases aligning to TRBD1. The germline CDR1 and CDR2 sequences are LNHNV and YYDKDF (reference sequence). V lost 5 bases to trimming and J lost 5 bases; unmatched junction nucleotides: 4. The CDR3 runs 14 residues.

The chain joins TRBV19 to TRBJ2-7; 9 nucleotides align to TRBD2. The CDR3 is 14 amino acids. V shed 5 bases and J 4 bases; nucleotides not matched to a gene: 6. CDR1 LNHDA and CDR2 SQIVND come from the germline V gene (reference sequence). CDR3 DNA: TGTGCCAGTAGTCAGCGGGAGGCCGCGTACGAGCAGTACTTC. Translation: CASSQREAAYEQYF.

The chain combines TRBV29-1 with TRBJ2-5; possible D gene TRBD2, 5 bases. This CDR3 is built from 13 residues. V shed 0 bases and J shed 5 bases, with 10 bases lying between them. Per the germline V gene, CDR1 is SQVTM and CDR2 is ANQGSEA. CDR3 DNA: TGCAGCGTTGAAGATGCGGGTTGGGAGACCCAGTACTTC. Protein: CSVEDAGWETQYF.

The chain recombines TRBV5-1 with TRBJ2-6; TRBD1 agrees at 9 bases. Germline CDR1 reads SGHRS; CDR2 reads YFSETQ. The length of the CDR3 is 17 residues. V was pared by 3 bases and J by 1 base, with 5 bases of the junction left unmatched. The chain's CDR3 is CASSSGTGLSGANVLTF. DNA for the CDR3: TGCGCCAGCAGCTCCGGGACAGGGTTGTCTGGGGCCAACGTCCTGACTTTC.

The chain joins TRBV5-1 to TRBJ2-7; 8 positions agree with TRBD2. The length of the CDR3 is 14 residues. CDR1 and CDR2 from the germline V gene are SGHRS and YFSETQ. V gave up 4 bases and J gave up 1 base; unmatched junction bases: 4. The CDR3 here is CASSPAGGSYEQYF. CDR3 nucleotides: TGCGCCAGCAGCCCGGCGGGGGGTTCCTACGAGCAGTACTTC. Combining the CDR3 with reference TRBV5-1 and TRBJ2-7 gives the whole variable domain KAGVTQTPRYLIKTRGQQVTLSCSPISGHRSVSWYQQTPGQGLQFLFEYFSETQRNKGNFPGRFSGRQFSNSRSEMNVSTLELGDSALYLCASSPAGGSYEQYFGPGTRLTVT.

The gene calls are TRBV4-2 and TRBJ2-5, with 7 bases that match TRBD2. CDR1 is LGHNA, CDR2 YNFKEQ, per germline. This CDR3 has 17 amino acids. The junction had 7 bases not matched to a gene; V was cut back by 0 bases and J by 0 bases. The CDR3 DNA follows: TGTGCCAGCAGCCAAGATAATGGGGGGGAGTACCAAGAGACCCAGTACTTC. Translation: CASSQDNGGEYQETQYF.

This sequence joins TRBV6-1 and TRBJ1-5; 10 bases map to TRBD1. CDR1 is MNHNS and CDR2 is SASEGT in the germline V gene. V dropped 4 bases and J dropped 7; count of bases not matched to a gene: 13. The CDR3 runs 17 residues. The CDR3 here is CASSVSPGQGLVQPQHF. In DNA form, the CDR3 reads TGTGCCAGCAGTGTAAGCCCGGGACAGGGGCTCGTACAGCCCCAGCATTTT.

V and J are TRBV5-6 and TRBJ2-7; unclear D gene. CDR3 length: 15 amino acids. Germline V gene lookup returns CDR1 SGHDT and CDR2 YYEEEE. V lost 2 bases to trimming and J lost 3 bases, with 15 bases between them. The CDR3 region is CASSLGWLERYEQYF. The CDR3, as DNA: TGTGCCAGCAGCTTAGGCTGGCTAGAGCGCTACGAGCAGTACTTC. The whole variable domain, filled in from reference TRBV5-6 and TRBJ2-7, reads DAGVTQSPTHLIKTRGQQVTLRCSPKSGHDTVSWYQQALGQGPQFIFQYYEEEERQRGNFPDRFSGHQFPNYSSELNVNALLLGDSALYLCASSLGWLERYEQYFGPGTRLTVT.

The rearrangement links TRBV27 to TRBJ1-2; 9 nucleotides align to TRBD1. Germline lookup yields CDR1 MNHEY and CDR2 SMNVEV (reference sequence). The CDR3 runs to 18 residues. V lost 1 base to trimming and J lost 3 bases; unmatched junction nucleotides: 12. CDR3 in DNA: TGTGCCAGCAGTTTATGGGGGACAGGGAGGTTTGGTGACTATGGCTACACCTTC. Its translation: CASSLWGTGRFGDYGYTF.

This sequence joins TRBV25-1 and TRBJ2-7, with a tentative D call TRBD2 (7 bases). This CDR3 has 15 residues. V lost 8 bases to trimming and J lost 1 base, with 18 bases between them. Germline V gene lookup returns CDR1 MGHDK and CDR2 SYGVNS. In DNA, the CDR3 is TGTGCCAGCCGACGGGGGGAGGGGGATTCCTACGAGCAGTACTTC. Amino acid sequence: CASRRGEGDSYEQYF.

The rearrangement joins TRBV4-2 to TRBJ1-5; D gene ambiguous. The V and J ends lost 0 bases and 3 bases respectively, with 3 bases between them. The germline CDR1 and CDR2 sequences are LGHNA and YNFKEQ. The CDR3 covers 13 residues. The CDR3 sequence: CASSQDYNQPQHF. CDR3 DNA sequence: TGTGCCAGCAGCCAAGATTACAATCAGCCCCAGCATTTT.

There are a few counts of this clone. The chain carries TRBV6-1 and TRBJ1-5; 7 nucleotides line up with TRBD1. CDR3 length: 15 residues. Germline loops: CDR1 MNHNS, CDR2 SASEGT. Trimming took 6 bases from V and 5 from J; bases not matched to a gene: 10. The CDR3 loop reads CASRNQGGVDQPQHF. CDR3 coding DNA: TGTGCCAGCAGGAATCAAGGGGGCGTCGATCAGCCCCAGCATTTT.

This clone was recorded a few times. The chain is built from TRBV11-2 and TRBJ2-3; 13 bases line up with TRBD2. The germline V gene encodes CDR1 SGHAT and CDR2 FQNNGV. V lost 6 bases to trimming and J lost 1 base; unmatched junction nucleotides: 10. The CDR3 sequence is 18 residues long. The CDR3 sequence: CASRRKRTSGSGTDTQYF. The DNA of the CDR3 is TGTGCCAGCAGACGAAAAAGGACTAGCGGGAGTGGCACAGATACGCAGTATTTT.

The J gene is TRBJ2-5, the V gene TRBV5-1, with 9 nucleotides matching TRBD1. The J call may not be correct, given that the DNA end is closer to TRBJ2-7. The CDR3 extends over 14 amino acids. Germline V gene sequence: CDR1 SGHRS, CDR2 YFSETQ. CDR3 coding DNA: TGCGCCAGCAGCTCGGGGGACAGGGTCTACGAGCAGTACTTC. Protein product: CASSSGDRVYEQYF.

This clone was found once. This chain links TRBV29-1 with TRBJ2-1; 12 nucleotides match TRBD2. The CDR3 totals 16 residues. Germline V gene sequence: CDR1 SQVTM, CDR2 ANQGSEA. The J segment lost 2 bases and the V segment lost 6 bases, leaving 8 bases of the junction unmatched. In nucleotides, the CDR3 is TGCAGCGTCTGGACTAGCGGGATTATACCCTACAATGAGCAGTTCTTC. Its protein is CSVWTSGIIPYNEQFF.

The chain links TRBV6-6 to TRBJ2-7, with D tentatively TRBD1 (5 bases). V was trimmed by 9 bases and J by 0 bases, leaving 9 bases between them. The CDR3 consists of 12 residues. Germline V CDR1 and CDR2: MNHNY, SVGAGI (reference sequence). The CDR3 nucleotides read TGTGCCAGTCGACAGACCTCCTACGAGCAGTACTTC. Its translation: CASRQTSYEQYF.

This clone occurred once. CDR3: CASSAGTGLGAFF. The DNA for the CDR3 is TGTGCCAGCAGCGCCGGGACAGGGCTTGGAGCTTTCTTT. V usage is TRBV7-2 and J usage is TRBJ1-1, with 9 bases that match TRBD1. The ends lost 5 bases at V and 10 bases at J; junction bases unmatched: 8. Germline V gene sequence: CDR1 SGHTA, CDR2 FQGNSA. This CDR3 contains 13 residues.

The V and J genes are TRBV5-1 and TRBJ2-2, with 9 bases lining up with TRBD1. The CDR3 contains 18 residues. CDR1 SGHRS and CDR2 YFSETQ come from the germline V gene. V gave up 2 bases and J gave up 5 bases; unmatched junction bases: 13. The CDR3 loop reads CASSFPGTGPSGTGELFF. CDR3 sequence (DNA): TGCGCCAGCAGCTTCCCCGGGACAGGGCCCTCCGGGACCGGGGAGCTGTTTTTT.

V and J are TRBV9 and TRBJ2-6; 10 positions match TRBD1. The germline V gene has CDR1 SGDLS and CDR2 YYNGEE. The CDR3 is made up of 17 amino acids. V was clipped by 3 bases and J by 4 bases; unmatched bases: 7. This chain's CDR3 is CASSARDRGTGANVLTF. CDR3 DNA sequence: TGTGCCAGCAGCGCACGGGACAGGGGAACAGGGGCCAACGTCCTGACTTTC. Filled out from reference TRBV9 and TRBJ2-6, the complete variable domain reads DSGVTQTPKHLITATGQRVTLRCSPRSGDLSVYWYQQSLDQGLQFLIQYYNGEERAKGNILERFSAQQFPDLHSELNLSSLELGDSALYFCASSARDRGTGANVLTFGAGSRLTVL.

The chain recombines TRBV5-6 with TRBJ2-5, with 8 bases identical to TRBD1. Germline V gene sequence: CDR1 SGHDT, CDR2 YYEEEE. The trim removed 4 bases at V and 5 bases at J, leaving 22 bases unmatched. The CDR3 totals 19 residues. CDR3: CASSTATARTGRVGETQYF. DNA for the CDR3: TGTGCCAGCAGCACCGCCACCGCCCGGACAGGGCGGGTCGGTGAGACCCAGTACTTC.